Below, 15 T cell receptor beta chains from the same sample are listed, as sequenced in a study of beta chain features in type 1 diabetes. The investigators reverse transcribed all of the isolated RNA, so they sequenced expressed TCRB transcripts. Clones were read by immunoSEQ multiplex PCR, and TCRdb kept only the in-frame ones, dropping some. The sample shows 120,000 to 150,000 clones, approximately 10% of them seen only once. The sample consisted of central memory CD4+ T cells from blood. The receptors stem from a woman between 40 and 50 years old in good health.

The V call is TRBV9, the J call TRBJ1-2; maybe TRBD1 (5 bases). Germline loops: CDR1 SGDLS, CDR2 YYNGEE. This CDR3 is 13 amino acids long. Between the trimmed V and J ends, which lost 0 bases and 7 bases, there was a span of 10 bases. This CDR3 is CASSVEGQGGYTF. CDR3 in DNA: TGTGCCAGCAGCGTAGAAGGCCAGGGTGGCTACACCTTC.

The chain couples TRBV6-5 to TRBJ1-6; a possible D gene is TRBD1 (6 bases). From germline, CDR1 is MNHEY and CDR2 SVGAGI. The CDR3 sequence is 13 residues long. V was clipped by 10 bases and J by 8 bases, with 15 bases between them. The CDR3 DNA reads TGTGCCACTTCCCGGGACATAGATTCACCCCTCCACTTT. Encoded protein: CATSRDIDSPLHF.

The J gene is TRBJ2-3, the V gene TRBV18, with TRBD2 matching 10 bases. This CDR3 region has 15 residues. Trimming cost V 6 bases and J 4 bases; bases outside gene matches: 7. Germline CDR1 reads KGHSH; CDR2 reads LQKENI. In DNA, the CDR3 is TGTGCCAGCTCGGCGGCTAGCGGGGGAGCAGATACGCAGTATTTT. It yields the protein CASSAASGGADTQYF.

In this sample, this clone turned up a few times. V and J are TRBV6-6 and TRBJ1-2, with D tentatively TRBD1 (6 bases). CDR1 and CDR2 from the germline V gene are MNHNY and SVGAGI (reference sequence). Deletions cut 6 bases from V and 0 bases from J, with 8 bases between. This CDR3 is 13 amino acids long. CDR3 DNA: TGTGCCAGCAGCCCAGGGGCTAACTATGGCTACACCTTC. Translation: CASSPGANYGYTF.

This clone was observed a handful of times. This sequence joins TRBV5-1 and TRBJ2-5; tentative D call: TRBD2 (5 bases). Deletions cut 3 bases from V and 4 bases from J, with 16 bases between. This CDR3 comprises 15 residues. From germline, CDR1 is SGHRS and CDR2 YFSETQ. The CDR3 is CASSSNSGSGETQYF. The CDR3 region has the DNA TGCGCCAGCAGCTCCAACAGCGGATCGGGAGAGACCCAGTACTTC.

This chain connects TRBV5-4 to TRBJ2-3, with 10 bases lining up with TRBD2. This CDR3 region has 15 residues. J gave up 3 bases and V 4 bases, and 5 bases lay outside the gene matches. CDR1 and CDR2 from the germline V gene are SGHNT and YYREEE (reference sequence). CDR3 DNA sequence: TGTGCCAGCAGCACCAAAGCGGGGGGGACAGATACGCAGTATTTT. Protein product: CASSTKAGGTDTQYF.

The V call is TRBV10-3, the J call TRBJ1-5; weak D call: TRBD1 (5 bases). CDR3 size: 14 residues. Trimming stripped 3 bases from V and 6 bases from J, with 12 bases between. CDR1 and CDR2 (germline): ENHRY, SYGVKD. Here the CDR3 reads CAISEQAQGQPQHF. The CDR3 region has the DNA TGTGCCATCAGTGAACAGGCGCAGGGTCAGCCCCAGCATTTT.

The rearrangement links TRBV12-5 to TRBJ2-3; possible D gene TRBD1, 5 bases. V lost 3 bases and J 2 bases, leaving 9 bases between the germline ends. Looked up from germline, CDR1 is LGHNT and CDR2 is FRNRAP. This CDR3 region has 14 residues. CDR3 DNA sequence: TGTGCTAGTGGTTTCGGACAAAACACAGATACGCAGTATTTT. This codes for CASGFGQNTDTQYF.

The chain has TRBV11-2 and TRBJ2-3; a weak D match, TRBD2 (6 bases). The CDR3 runs 16 residues. Trimming pared 3 bases from V and 4 bases from J, leaving 17 bases between. Germline V gene lookup returns CDR1 SGHAT and CDR2 FQNNGV. Here the CDR3 DNA reads TGTGCCAGCAGCTTCCGCCGGGACTGGAGCCCAGATACGCAGTATTTT. It yields the protein CASSFRRDWSPDTQYF.

V and J are TRBV7-7 and TRBJ1-1, with TRBD1 as a possible D gene (5 bases). Per the germline V gene, CDR1 is SSHAT and CDR2 is FNYEAQ (reference sequence). The CDR3 is made up of 13 amino acids. Trimming left V 1 base short and J 5 bases short, with 8 bases between. CDR3 in amino acids: CASSLDRGTEAFF. The CDR3 nucleotides read TGTGCCAGCAGCTTAGATCGGGGGACTGAAGCTTTCTTT.

This clone was seen many times. The chain couples TRBV19 to TRBJ2-1; tentative D call: TRBD1 (6 bases). Germline V gives CDR1 LNHDA, CDR2 SQIVND (reference sequence). V was pared by 2 bases and J by 9 bases, with 11 bases between. CDR3 size: 13 residues. CDR3 coding DNA: TGTGCCAGTAGTATAAGGGGGTACGGTGAGCAGTTCTTC. Translating gives CASSIRGYGEQFF.

The table lists this clone with a few counts. The rearrangement links TRBV19 to TRBJ1-2; 8 nucleotides align to TRBD1. This CDR3 region has 12 residues. The ends lost 6 bases at V and 8 bases at J; junction bases unmatched: 5. The germline V gene has CDR1 LNHDA and CDR2 SQIVND (reference sequence). The CDR3 bases are TGTGCCAGTAGAGACAGGGGATGGGGCTACACCTTC. Translated, it gives CASRDRGWGYTF.

The chain has TRBV19 and TRBJ1-2, with D perhaps matching TRBD1 (5 bases). CDR1 and CDR2 (germline): LNHDA, SQIVND (reference sequence). The CDR3 loop spans 12 amino acids. V lost 2 bases, J lost 8 bases, and 9 bases lay in between. Here the CDR3 reads CASSILQGGYTF. CDR3 sequence (DNA): TGTGCCAGTAGTATACTTCAGGGAGGCTACACCTTC.

This clone was counted at least ten times. The rearrangement uses TRBV7-2 and TRBJ2-7; 8 bases fit TRBD2. Germline V CDR1 and CDR2: SGHTA, FQGNSA. The CDR3 runs 16 residues. V shed 4 bases, J shed 1 base, and the junction held 9 bases outside the gene matches. The CDR3 nucleotides read TGTGCCAGCAGCTCGGTAGCGGGGCTTATGTCCTACGAGCAGTACTTC. It translates to CASSSVAGLMSYEQYF.

This clone has only a few counts. The chain couples TRBV7-7 to TRBJ2-2, with 7 bases fitting TRBD1. Germline-derived CDR1 and CDR2 are SSHAT and FNYEAQ (reference sequence). The CDR3 runs 13 residues. V dropped 4 bases and J dropped 15; count of bases not matched to a gene: 11. DNA of the CDR3: TGTGCCAGCAGCTCGTCCCGACAGGGAAAGTTGTTTTTT. Encoded protein: CASSSSRQGKLFF.